The clone carrying this T cell receptor (beta chain) was seen repeatedly, ten times or more. TCR beta CDR3 regions were amplified from RNA. The HTBI primer set served for first-round RT-PCR of the TCR CDR3. MiXCR, applied by TCRdb to the multiplex PCR reads, yields one record per CDR3 protein. The sample contains approximately 220,000 distinct CDR3 sequences, 15% to 20% of which appear only once. The sample is drawn from a study of T cells in Graves' hyperthyroidism and ophthalmopathy. Background on the study: Blood from the periphery was taken at initial diagnosis, before any treatment.

The CDR3 spans 15 residues. CDR1 and CDR2 from the germline V gene are SNHLY and FYNNEI. Trimming left V 6 bases short and J 3 bases short, with 12 bases between. This TCR derives from a man in his forties with Graves' hyperthyroidism. The rearrangement links TRBV2 to TRBJ2-6; D perhaps matches TRBD2 (6 bases). The sequenced sample was blood. This chain's CDR3 is CASRLRGGGANVLTF. The CDR3 DNA follows: TGTGCCAGCAGACTGCGGGGCGGTGGGGCCAACGTCCTGACTTTC.